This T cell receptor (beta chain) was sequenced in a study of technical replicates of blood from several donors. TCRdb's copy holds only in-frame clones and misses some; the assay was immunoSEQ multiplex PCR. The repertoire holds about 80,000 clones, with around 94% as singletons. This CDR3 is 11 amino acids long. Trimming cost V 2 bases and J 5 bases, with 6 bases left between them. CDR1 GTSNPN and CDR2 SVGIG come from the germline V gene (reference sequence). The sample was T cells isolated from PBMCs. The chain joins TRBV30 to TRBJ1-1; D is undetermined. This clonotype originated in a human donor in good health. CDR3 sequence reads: CAWSMRTEAFF. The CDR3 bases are TGTGCCTGGAGTATGAGGACTGAAGCTTTCTTT.